The 30 T cell receptor beta chains below all came from one sample that was sequenced in a study of T cell repertoires in cytomegalovirus infection. TCRdb used MiXCR to reprocess the reads, holding one entry per CDR3 protein. The sample lists some 230,000 distinct CDR3 sequences, approximately 24% occurring once. Sequences were obtained from CD8+ T cells from PBMCs. The receptors derive from a human donor in good health (CMV status not recorded). Some clones in this sample may be carry-over from other donors' samples.

The chain recombines TRBV7-9 with TRBJ2-4; the D is unclear. The length of the CDR3 is 17 residues. Germline CDR1 SEHNR, CDR2 FQNEAQ (reference sequence). Trimming pared 2 bases from V and 0 bases from J, leaving 14 bases between. The chain's CDR3 is CASSLTGTNKAKNIQYF. In DNA, the CDR3 is TGTGCCAGCAGCTTAACTGGCACAAATAAAGCCAAAAACATTCAGTACTTC.

In this sample, this clonotype turned up many times. V and J are TRBV7-9 and TRBJ2-7, with D possibly TRBD2 on 6 matching bases. The CDR3 is made up of 14 amino acids. CDR1 and CDR2 (germline): SEHNR, FQNEAQ (reference sequence). V lost 3 bases to trimming and J lost 1 base, with 10 bases between them. As DNA, the CDR3 is TGTGCCAGCAGCTTGGGACTCAAGTCCTACGAGCAGTACTTC. Its protein product is CASSLGLKSYEQYF.

In regard to this clonotype: This may stem from a read error, because a much larger clone lies one nucleotide away. V and J are TRBV7-6 and TRBJ2-7, with 10 bases aligning to TRBD2. This CDR3 is built from 18 residues. CDR1 is SGHVS and CDR2 is FNYEAQ in the germline V gene. The CDR3 here is CSSSLPRASGGITYEQYF. CDR3 DNA: TGTTCCAGCAGCCTCCCGCGGGCTAGCGGGGGCATCACCTACGAGCAGTACTTC.

The chain employs TRBV7-4 and TRBJ1-6, with D unclear. V was cut by 6 bases and J by 0 bases, with 9 bases left in between. Germline values: CDR1 SGHVT, CDR2 SQSDAQ. The CDR3 has 15 amino acids. The CDR3 here is CASRPGNSYNSPLHF. The CDR3 DNA is TGTGCCAGCAGACCCGGGAACTCCTATAATTCACCCCTCCACTTT. Together with reference TRBV7-4 and TRBJ1-6, the CDR3 gives the full variable domain: GAGVSQSPRYKVAKRGRDVALRCDSISGHVTLYWYRQTLGQGSEVLTYSQSDAQRDKSGRPSGRFSAERPERSVSTLKIQRTEQGDSAVYLCASRPGNSYNSPLHFGNGTRLTVT.

This clonotype was observed many times. V and J are TRBV29-1 and TRBJ1-2; TRBD1 is a possible D gene (6 bases). V lost 8 bases and J 0 bases, leaving 16 bases between the germline ends. CDR3 length: 14 amino acids. Germline CDR1 and CDR2: SQVTM and ANQGSEA. The CDR3 coding sequence is TGCAGCACTGAGGGGGGAACCGCTAACTATGGCTACACCTTC. Translation: CSTEGGTANYGYTF. Full variable domain (outside the CDR3, taken from reference TRBV29-1 and TRBJ1-2): SAVISQKPSRDICQRGTSLTIQCQVDSQVTMMFWYRQQPGQSLTLIATANQGSEATYESGFVIDKFPISRPNLTFSTLTVSNMSPEDSSIYLCSTEGGTANYGYTFGSGTRLTVV.

Only a few counts were recorded for this clonotype. The V call is TRBV6-6, the J call TRBJ2-2; maybe TRBD2 (6 bases). Germline CDR1 and CDR2: MNHNY and SVGAGI (reference sequence). V was pared by 11 bases and J by 5 bases, with 18 bases between. The CDR3 is 14 residues long. The CDR3 sequence is CAGTSSVGTGELFF. CDR3 nucleotide sequence: TGTGCCGGTACCTCTAGCGTTGGAACCGGGGAGCTGTTTTTT.

This clonotype was seen many times. The V and J genes are TRBV7-2 and TRBJ1-2; the match to TRBD1 covers 8 bases. The CDR3 is 15 residues long. Germline V gene lookup returns CDR1 SGHTA and CDR2 FQGNSA. With 3 bases clipped from V and 6 bases from J, the junction kept 9 bases outside the gene matches. CDR3 bases: TGTGCCAGCAGCTTTCTGACAGGGGCGGGAAATGGCTACACCTTC. Translated: CASSFLTGAGNGYTF. Combining the CDR3 with reference TRBV7-2 and TRBJ1-2 gives the whole variable domain GAGVSQSPSNKVTEKGKDVELRCDPISGHTALYWYRQSLGQGLEFLIYFQGNSAPDKSGLPSDRFSAERTGGSVSTLTIQRTQQEDSAVYLCASSFLTGAGNGYTFGSGTRLTVV.

The chain carries TRBV28 and TRBJ1-3; 9 bases are shared with TRBD1. The CDR3 extends over 18 amino acids. The V gene end was trimmed by 4 bases and the J gene end by 5 bases; junction bases not matched to a gene: 15. Germline V gives CDR1 MDHEN, CDR2 SYDVKM. CDR3 DNA: TGTGCCAGCAGTTCGCTAACCGTGACAGGGGGGATTAGAAACACCATATATTTT. It is translated as CASSSLTVTGGIRNTIYF.

The sample holds many counts of this clonotype. V usage is TRBV6-5 and J usage is TRBJ1-1, with D maybe TRBD1 (6 bases). The CDR3 runs to 15 residues. Per the germline V gene, CDR1 is MNHEY and CDR2 is SVGAGI. The V gene lost 2 bases and the J gene lost 3 bases, with 13 bases spanning the gap. The CDR3 loop is CASSYARGGDTEAFF. CDR3 in DNA: TGTGCCAGCAGTTACGCCAGAGGGGGGGACACTGAAGCTTTCTTT.

This clonotype came up many times. The chain has TRBV7-9 and TRBJ2-5; TRBD2 agrees at 8 bases. V lost 5 bases and J lost 5; bases outside the gene matches: 7. From germline, CDR1 is SEHNR and CDR2 FQNEAQ (reference sequence). The CDR3 length is 14 residues. Here the CDR3 DNA reads TGTGCCAGCAGCGCTGCGGGGGGCGGTGAGACCCAGTACTTC. It specifies CASSAAGGGETQYF.

With respect to this clonotype: The junction differs from germline at one of its ends, possibly a read error. The chain couples TRBV12-3 or TRBV12-4 to TRBJ2-3; D perhaps matches TRBD2 (5 bases). The CDR3 is 15 residues long. CDR3 residues: CTSSLQAVSTDTQYF. In nucleotides, the CDR3 is TGTACCAGCAGTCTTCAAGCGGTTAGCACAGATACGCAGTATTTT.

This chain uses TRBV19 with TRBJ1-5; D gene uncertain. V was trimmed by 3 bases and J by 4 bases, leaving 7 bases between them. Germline-derived CDR1 and CDR2 are LNHDA and SQIVND (reference sequence). This CDR3 has 13 residues. The CDR3 loop reads CASSIGVNQPQHF. The CDR3 DNA reads as TGTGCCAGTAGTATTGGGGTAAATCAGCCCCAGCATTTT.

This clonotype was seen ten or more times. The rearrangement uses TRBV12-3 or TRBV12-4 and TRBJ2-1; a possible D gene is TRBD2 (6 bases). The CDR3 contains 15 residues. Trimming stripped 6 bases from V and 6 bases from J, with 18 bases between. The CDR3 protein is CASSPSVSGPNEQFF. The CDR3 coding sequence is TGTGCCAGCAGCCCGTCCGTAAGCGGGCCCAATGAGCAGTTCTTC.

This clonotype was observed many times. Sequence at one end of the junction differs from germline and may be a read error. The chain joins TRBV5-1 to TRBJ1-1, with D perhaps matching TRBD1 (5 bases). CDR3 length equals 14 residues. The germline V gene encodes CDR1 SGHRS and CDR2 YFSETQ. This CDR3 is CASSLGQQNTEAFF. DNA of the CDR3: TGTGCCAGCAGCTTAGGACAACAGAACACTGAAGCTTTCTTT.

Details on this clonotype: This clone may be a read error of a much larger clone one base away. This chain links TRBV27 with TRBJ2-5; D not resolved. Trimming left V 4 bases short and J 1 base short, with 10 bases between. The CDR3 totals 14 residues. Germline assignment: CDR1 MNHEY and CDR2 SMNVEV (reference sequence). CDR3 in amino acids: CASSSAQSQETQYF. Here the CDR3 DNA reads TGTGCCAGCAGTTCGGCACAGTCCCAAGAGACCCAGTACTTC.

This clonotype has at least ten counts. The chain employs TRBV7-9 and TRBJ2-3; TRBD2 might be the D (5 bases). Germline V gives CDR1 SEHNR, CDR2 FQNEAQ (reference sequence). The germline V and J ends were trimmed by 1 base and 1 base, with 18 bases remaining between them. The CDR3 is 18 residues long. CDR3 amino acids: CASSLGITDERGTDTQYF. CDR3 sequence (DNA): TGTGCCAGCAGCTTAGGAATTACCGACGAGAGGGGCACAGATACGCAGTATTTT.

In this sample, this clonotype turned up a few times. The rearrangement joins TRBV12-3 or TRBV12-4 to TRBJ2-1; D unclear. This CDR3 is built from 15 residues. Trimming took off 2 bases at V and 6 bases at J, with 14 bases between the two ends. The CDR3 is CASSLLGSTVNEQFF. The CDR3 DNA reads TGTGCCAGCAGTTTATTGGGGTCCACGGTCAATGAGCAGTTCTTC.

The rearrangement joins TRBV28 to TRBJ2-7, with a tentative D call TRBD2 (6 bases). The CDR3 contains 15 residues. The V end was cut by 3 bases, the J end by 2 bases, with 14 bases between. Germline lookup yields CDR1 MDHEN and CDR2 SYDVKM. This chain's CDR3 is CASSFRGTPAYEQYF. The CDR3 DNA reads as TGTGCCAGCAGTTTTCGAGGGACTCCAGCCTACGAGCAGTACTTC.

This clonotype was seen ten or more times. The chain is built from TRBV4-1 and TRBJ2-7; D perhaps matches TRBD2 (6 bases). This CDR3 has 15 amino acids. Trimming took 0 bases from V and 4 from J, leaving 13 bases between them. Germline values: CDR1 MGHRA, CDR2 YSYEKL. DNA of the CDR3: TGCGCCAGCAGCCAAGACCCCGGGACTTCATACGAGCAGTACTTC. This sequence encodes CASSQDPGTSYEQYF.

This clonotype was counted between two and nine times. The chain is built from TRBV7-6 and TRBJ2-1; tentatively, D is TRBD2 (5 bases). Germline-derived CDR1 and CDR2 are SGHVS and FNYEAQ. Trimming shortened V by 4 bases and J by 4 bases, and 11 bases separated the two germline ends. The CDR3 consists of 14 residues. DNA for the CDR3: TGTGCCAGCAGCTACCAGGCGGGTTACAATGAGCAGTTCTTC. Amino acids: CASSYQAGYNEQFF.

The gene calls are TRBV24-1 and TRBJ2-1, with D perhaps being TRBD1 or TRBD2 (5 bases each). The germline V and J ends were trimmed by 9 bases and 5 bases, with 10 bases remaining between them. This CDR3 spans 12 amino acids. Germline V gene sequence: CDR1 KGHDR, CDR2 SFDVKD. CDR3 amino acids: CATARDDNEQFF. In DNA form, the CDR3 reads TGTGCCACCGCTAGGGACGACAATGAGCAGTTCTTC.

The V call is TRBV10-2, the J call TRBJ1-4; 7 nucleotides align to TRBD1. The length of the CDR3 is 15 residues. V trimming: 0 bases; J trimming: 5 bases; junction bases outside the gene matches: 3. In germline, CDR1 is WSHSY, CDR2 SAAADI. CDR3 sequence reads: CASSESGTENEKLFF. The CDR3 nucleotides are TGCGCCAGCAGTGAGTCTGGGACAGAGAATGAAAAACTGTTTTTT.

V usage is TRBV28 and J usage is TRBJ2-7; 11 bases map to TRBD1. The germline gives CDR1 MDHEN, CDR2 SYDVKM. V lost 7 bases to trimming and J lost 5 bases; unmatched junction nucleotides: 7. This CDR3 spans 14 amino acids. CDR3 sequence (DNA): TGTGCCAGCACCGACAGGGGACAGGGGGACGAGCAGTACTTC. It codes for CASTDRGQGDEQYF.

This chain links TRBV11-2 with TRBJ2-5; no definite D call. CDR3 size: 14 residues. Trimming took 2 bases from V and 1 from J, leaving 8 bases between them. Germline V lookup: CDR1 SGHAT, CDR2 FQNNGV. DNA of the CDR3: TGTGCCAGCAGCTTATATCCAGTCCAAGAGACCCAGTACTTC. This sequence encodes CASSLYPVQETQYF.

This chain joins TRBV6-1 and TRBJ2-7, with no clear D. With 2 bases removed from V and 5 bases from J, the gap between germline ends came to 13 bases. From germline, CDR1 is MNHNS and CDR2 SASEGT. This CDR3 spans 14 amino acids. The CDR3 DNA sequence: TGTGCCAGCAGTGAATTTTACCGCGCGGACGAGCAGTACTTC. Its protein is CASSEFYRADEQYF.

This clonotype has just a few counts. CDR3 nucleotides: TGCGCCAGCAGCTTGGAACAGGGCGGCGGCTACACCTTC. Translation gives CASSLEQGGGYTF. This sequence joins TRBV5-1 and TRBJ1-2; D may be TRBD1 (6 bases). CDR3 size: 13 residues. Germline V gene data show CDR1 as SGHRS and CDR2 as YFSETQ. Trimming left V 0 bases short and J 8 bases short, with 11 bases between.

This clonotype was seen at least ten times. The chain links TRBV6-5 to TRBJ2-4; TRBD1 matches 7 bases. V was pared by 7 bases and J by 5 bases, with 8 bases of the junction left unmatched. The CDR3 has 14 residues. The V gene's germline CDR1 is MNHEY and CDR2 SVGAGI. The CDR3: CASTSRGRENIQYF. As DNA, the CDR3 is TGTGCCAGCACTTCGAGGGGGCGCGAAAACATTCAGTACTTC.

In this sample, this clonotype turned up many times. This chain uses TRBV27 with TRBJ1-6; no firm D call. Germline CDR1 and CDR2: MNHEY and SMNVEV (reference sequence). V was trimmed by 7 bases and J by 0 bases, leaving 13 bases between them. The CDR3 covers 16 residues. CDR3 loop: CASIHGRSSYNSPLHF. The CDR3 region has the DNA TGTGCCAGCATTCACGGCCGGAGCTCCTATAATTCACCCCTCCACTTT.

This rearrangement joins TRBV12-5 to TRBJ2-2, with D hard to call. CDR3 length equals 11 residues. The V end was cut by 4 bases, the J end by 5 bases, with 2 bases between. CDR1 and CDR2 (germline): LGHNT, FRNRAP. The CDR3 reads CASGSTGELFF. CDR3 in DNA: TGTGCTAGTGGTTCAACCGGGGAGCTGTTTTTT. The full variable domain, completed using reference TRBV12-5 and TRBJ2-2, is DARVTQTPRHKVTEMGQEVTMRCQPILGHNTVFWYRQTMMQGLELLAYFRNRAPLDDSGMPKDRFSAEMPDATLATLKIQPSEPRDSAVYFCASGSTGELFFGEGSRLTVL.

On this clonotype: A much larger clone is a single base away; this may be a read error. No conserved phenylalanine or tryptophan is present at the end of the CDR3, so a read error is the likely explanation. This chain joins TRBV7-4 and TRBJ2-1, with D possibly TRBD2 on 5 matching bases. V lost 2 bases to trimming and J lost 7 bases, with 15 bases between them. CDR1 and CDR2 (germline): SGHVT, SQSDAQ. The CDR3 consists of 15 residues. Here the CDR3 DNA reads TGTGCCAGCAGCTTAAACCCTAGCTTGGGGAATGAGCAGTTCTCC. Encoded protein: CASSLNPSLGNEQFS.